These 20 T cell receptor beta chains were sequenced from one sample in a study of monozygotic twins with cystic fibrosis. The repertoire was sequenced with immunoSEQ multiplex PCR; TCRdb's copy has only in-frame clones and lacks some. Among approximately 15,000 clones listed, 85% to 95% were seen once. Sequencing used blood. Source of these receptors: a girl aged 2 to 10 with cystic fibrosis.

This chain uses TRBV11-2 with TRBJ2-7, with TRBD1 as a possible D gene (7 bases). The V end was cut by 4 bases, the J end by 7 bases, with 17 bases between. Germline V gene data show CDR1 as SGHAT and CDR2 as FQNNGV. The CDR3 runs 14 residues. This CDR3 reads CASSSSAGGREQYF. Here the CDR3 DNA reads TGTGCCAGCAGCTCTAGCGCAGGGGGTCGGGAGCAGTACTTC.

This clone was picked up one time. The rearrangement joins TRBV11-1 to TRBJ1-2; 7 bases align to TRBD1. The germline V gene encodes CDR1 SGHAT and CDR2 FQDESV (reference sequence). With V trimmed by 5 bases and J by 4 bases, 10 bases remained unmatched. This CDR3 has 15 amino acids. In DNA form, the CDR3 reads TGTGCCAGCAGCCAAGGGGGCGCGGTAGTCTATGGCTACACCTTC. This translates into CASSQGGAVVYGYTF.

The CDR3 protein is CASSLARSGYGYTF. Here the CDR3 DNA reads TGTGCCAGCAGCTTAGCTCGCAGCGGCTATGGCTACACCTTC. The genes are TRBV7-2 and TRBJ1-2; D remains unclear. This CDR3 contains 14 residues. Germline V gives CDR1 SGHTA, CDR2 FQGNSA. The V gene lost 0 bases and the J gene lost 4 bases, with 9 bases spanning the gap.

The count of this clone is one. The V gene is TRBV6-5, the J gene TRBJ1-1; unclear D gene. V was clipped by 7 bases and J by 6 bases, with 9 bases between them. The V gene's germline CDR1 is MNHEY and CDR2 SVGAGI. The CDR3 totals 11 residues. DNA for the CDR3: TGTGCCAGCATTAGCGGGCCTGAAGCTTTCTTT. It is translated as CASISGPEAFF.

The chain combines TRBV7-9 with TRBJ2-1; 10 bases agree with TRBD1. Trimming took 5 bases from V and 15 from J; bases not matched to a gene: 10. CDR1 and CDR2 from the germline V gene are SEHNR and FQNEAQ (reference sequence). This CDR3 has 13 amino acids. The CDR3: CASSPNRDRGMFF. CDR3 sequence (DNA): TGTGCCAGCAGCCCGAACCGGGACAGGGGTATGTTCTTC.

The CDR3 DNA reads as TGCGCCAGCAGTGACCGGACTAGCGGGAGGGACTCCTACAATGAGCAGTTCTTC. This encodes CASSDRTSGRDSYNEQFF. The chain has TRBV10-1 and TRBJ2-1; 15 bases match TRBD2. Trimming at V came to 3 bases and at J to 0 bases, leaving 3 bases not matched to a gene. The CDR3 is made up of 18 amino acids. The germline V gene has CDR1 WNHNN and CDR2 SYGVQD (reference sequence).

The chain joins TRBV25-1 to TRBJ2-5, with 8 bases lining up with TRBD1. Germline V gene data show CDR1 as MGHDK and CDR2 as SYGVNS. Unmatched junction bases numbered 10, after V lost 8 bases and J lost 5 bases. There are 14 residues in the CDR3. The CDR3 protein is CASGSTGAGETQYF. The CDR3 DNA reads TGTGCCAGCGGTTCGACAGGGGCAGGGGAGACCCAGTACTTC.

The J gene is TRBJ1-3, the V gene TRBV5-6; possibly TRBD1 for D (5 bases). V lost 2 bases and J lost 4, with 10 bases in between. Germline CDR1 SGHDT, CDR2 YYEEEE. The CDR3 runs to 14 residues. In DNA form, the CDR3 reads TGTGCCAGCAGCTTTCGGGGACGAGGAAACACCATATATTTT. As protein: CASSFRGRGNTIYF.

J is TRBJ1-4 and V is TRBV4-1, with D possibly TRBD1 on 5 matching bases. Trimming cost V 2 bases and J 5 bases, with 12 bases left between them. The CDR3 has 15 amino acids. Looked up from germline, CDR1 is MGHRA and CDR2 is YSYEKL. In DNA, the CDR3 is TGCGCCAGCAGCCAAAGGGGTGCAGGGAATGAAAAACTGTTTTTT. Protein product: CASSQRGAGNEKLFF.

The V and J genes are TRBV6-5 and TRBJ2-2; D ambiguous. The CDR3 has 13 amino acids. V was pared by 9 bases and J by 2 bases, with 10 bases between. Germline V lookup: CDR1 MNHEY, CDR2 SVGAGI. The CDR3, as DNA: TGTGCCAGTACAGAGCACAACACCGGGGAGCTGTTTTTT. Translation: CASTEHNTGELFF.

This chain connects TRBV30 to TRBJ2-3; D gene unclear. Germline CDR1 and CDR2: GTSNPN and SVGIG (reference sequence). There are 21 residues in the CDR3. Trimming left V 1 base short and J 2 bases short, with 31 bases between. The CDR3, as DNA: TGTGCCTGGAGTGGGCTGGAGATTGGTAACCCGCGGACCGAGAACACAGATACGCAGTATTTT. This encodes CAWSGLEIGNPRTENTDTQYF.

The chain employs TRBV2 and TRBJ2-5; D is perhaps TRBD2 (6 bases). The CDR3 totals 13 residues. The V and J ends lost 7 bases and 6 bases respectively, with 15 bases between them. The germline V gene has CDR1 SNHLY and CDR2 FYNNEI. CDR3 residues: CASNQGREKTQYF. The CDR3 region has the DNA TGTGCCAGCAACCAGGGCCGGGAGAAGACCCAGTACTTC. Combining the CDR3 with reference TRBV2 and TRBJ2-5 gives the whole variable domain EPEVTQTPSHQVTQMGQEVILRCVPISNHLYFYWYRQILGQKVEFLVSFYNNEISEKSEIFDDQFSVERPDGSNFTLKIRSTKLEDSAMYFCASNQGREKTQYFGPGTRLLVL.

V usage is TRBV29-1 and J usage is TRBJ2-5; 7 bases align to TRBD1. The CDR3 sequence is 14 residues long. From germline, CDR1 is SQVTM and CDR2 ANQGSEA. V gave up 5 bases and J gave up 5 bases; unmatched junction bases: 11. Here the CDR3 reads CSVLDRAQSETQYF. DNA of the CDR3: TGCAGCGTTCTCGACAGGGCCCAATCGGAGACCCAGTACTTC.

This sequence joins TRBV5-4 and TRBJ2-3; D gene ambiguous. The V and J ends lost 1 base and 2 bases respectively, with 11 bases between them. Germline-derived CDR1 and CDR2 are SGHNT and YYREEE (reference sequence). The CDR3 has 15 amino acids. Here the CDR3 reads CASSLLVGYTDTQYF. The CDR3 nucleotides read TGTGCCAGCAGCTTGTTGGTAGGGTACACAGATACGCAGTATTTT.

The chain links TRBV28 to TRBJ2-1; 8 bases align to TRBD2. CDR1 is MDHEN, CDR2 SYDVKM, per germline. The CDR3 is 15 residues long. V was pared by 8 bases and J by 8 bases, with 14 bases of the junction left unmatched. CDR3 in DNA: TGTGCCAGCCCACCTACCGGGAGGGCCAGGGATGAGCAGTTCTTC. Protein sequence: CASPPTGRARDEQFF.

The V call is TRBV7-9, the J call TRBJ2-7; TRBD2 matches 10 bases. With 5 bases clipped from V and 2 bases from J, the junction kept 12 bases outside the gene matches. The CDR3 totals 17 residues. Per the germline V gene, CDR1 is SEHNR and CDR2 is FQNEAQ (reference sequence). The CDR3 reads CASSPGWGSGRPYEQYF. In DNA form, the CDR3 reads TGTGCCAGCAGCCCGGGGTGGGGTAGCGGGAGGCCCTACGAGCAGTACTTC.

This clone showed up just once. The CDR3 nucleotides read TGCAGTGCGAGGGGGGGGGACCCACAGTATTTT. Translation: CSARGGDPQYF. V is TRBV20-1 and J is TRBJ2-3, with D possibly being TRBD2 (7 bases). The V end lost 6 bases, the J end lost 12 bases, and 16 bases lay between the germline ends. CDR1 is DFQATT and CDR2 is SNEGSKA in the germline V gene (reference sequence). The CDR3 length is 11 residues.

The chain joins TRBV18 to TRBJ2-7; 7 bases agree with TRBD2. J lost 2 bases, V lost 2 bases, and 9 bases had no gene match. This CDR3 is 16 amino acids long. Germline V gives CDR1 KGHSH, CDR2 LQKENI. CDR3 DNA sequence: TGTGCCAGCTCACCAGGTATTGCGGGAGAGGCCTACGAGCAGTACTTC. It codes for CASSPGIAGEAYEQYF.

J is TRBJ1-1 and V is TRBV5-6; possibly TRBD1 for D (6 bases). Germline values: CDR1 SGHDT, CDR2 YYEEEE. Trimming removed 0 bases from V and 6 bases from J, with 12 bases in between. This CDR3 has 14 residues. As DNA, the CDR3 is TGTGCCAGCAGCTTGGTTTCAGGGGTCGCTGAAGCTTTCTTT. Its translation: CASSLVSGVAEAFF.

V gene TRBV30 combines with J gene TRBJ2-3, with 7 bases fitting TRBD1. The CDR3 length is 23 residues. The ends lost 3 bases at V and 4 bases at J; junction bases unmatched: 34. From germline, CDR1 is GTSNPN and CDR2 SVGIG (reference sequence). CDR3 in DNA: TGTGCCTGGAGCGGCGTCGCGCCGGAACGACAGGGACCCGGATGGGTAGATGCAGATACGCAGTATTTT. Translation gives CAWSGVAPERQGPGWVDADTQYF.